These 2 T cell receptor beta chains originate from one sample sequenced in a study of vaccination effects on CD4 cells after COVID-19 (dated by TCRdb to 2021 to 2024). To identify antigen-specific CD4+ T cell clonotypes by their expansion, the ViraFEST assay first stimulated PBMC with viral peptide pools and then applied TCR sequencing. After less than 13 days of culture, CD4+ T cells were isolated with the EasySep CD4+ T cell isolation kit. The absence of prior SARS-CoV-2 infection in healthy vaccine recipients was confirmed by negative nucleocapsid antibodies before and after vaccination. Preparation of the library involved the immunoSEQ multiplex PCR assay. What TCRdb holds here is the immuneACCESS table cut down to in-frame rearrangements. Part of the clones is not present; checked against another copy, under half of the missing clones reflect an unresolved V gene, and the others are unexplained. The sample includes more than 40,000 clones, with roughly four fifths observed a single time. The biggest ten clones account for under 14% of the sample.

What these receptors recognize is not known. Sequencing was performed on CD4+ T cells from PBMCs cultured with SARS-CoV-2 spike peptides, taken before COVID-19 vaccination. What the cell subset or site label conveys for this sample: SARS-CoV-2 spike overlapping peptide pool stimulation. The receptors were sampled from a human donor who received a COVID-19 vaccine.

This chain connects TRBV2 to TRBJ2-1; 8 nucleotides align to TRBD1. This CDR3 is 16 amino acids long. Per the germline V gene, CDR1 is SNHLY and CDR2 is FYNNEI. J was trimmed by 0 bases and V by 6 bases; bases with no gene match: 7. CDR3 sequence: CASSSRQGSSYNEQFF. The CDR3, as DNA: TGTGCCAGCAGCTCGAGACAGGGGAGCTCCTACAATGAGCAGTTCTTC.

This chain uses TRBV6-5 with TRBJ2-5; 7 nucleotides line up with TRBD2. Germline V gene sequence: CDR1 MNHEY, CDR2 SVGAGI. The CDR3 has 15 amino acids. J was trimmed by 1 base and V by 7 bases; bases with no gene match: 9. The CDR3 bases are TGTGCCAGCACCCGGGCGGGGGTGGGCCAAGAGACCCAGTACTTC. Its translation: CASTRAGVGQETQYF.